This entry is about one T cell receptor beta chain. Its target is unknown. The data belong to a study of lymphopenia after photon versus proton radiotherapy. The method was immunoSEQ multiplex PCR; TCRdb's version includes in-frame clones alone and lacks a portion of them. The sample has around 59,000 clones; approximately 84% are singletons. Study-wide findings and caveats: After the lymphocyte nadir, photon-treated repertoires showed oligoclonal expansion, especially of CD8+ Temra cells.

Germline V lookup: CDR1 SGHRS, CDR2 YFSETQ. The CDR3 runs 16 residues. The V gene end was trimmed by 0 bases and the J gene end by 7 bases; junction bases not matched to a gene: 5. Specimen: peripheral blood, collected from a patient treated with proton-based radiotherapy. The receptor's source is a man aged 60 to 69 with pancreatic cancer. The chain couples TRBV5-1 to TRBJ2-1; 12 positions agree with TRBD2. CDR3: CASSLGLAGVQNEQFF. CDR3 in DNA: TGCGCCAGCAGCTTGGGACTAGCGGGAGTTCAGAATGAGCAGTTCTTC. Variable domain in full (rest from reference TRBV5-1 and TRBJ2-1): KAGVTQTPRYLIKTRGQQVTLSCSPISGHRSVSWYQQTPGQGLQFLFEYFSETQRNKGNFPGRFSGRQFSNSRSEMNVSTLELGDSALYLCASSLGLAGVQNEQFFGPGTRLTVL.